One and the same sample provided the 25 T cell receptor beta chains below, sequenced in a study of cytomegalovirus exposure and HLA in healthy donors. Amplification used 60 Vbeta primers and 13 Jbeta primers. Clones were sequenced by immunoSEQ multiplex PCR, and TCRdb holds only the in-frame ones, with some missing. The sample has 100,000 to 150,000 clones; around three quarters are singletons. The source material was PBMCs. The receptors here all came from a young man in good health and CMV-seropositive.

The rearrangement links TRBV5-1 to TRBJ1-1; D gene ambiguous. V was pared by 4 bases and J by 1 base, with 11 bases between. Germline V CDR1 and CDR2: SGHRS, YFSETQ. This CDR3 is built from 14 residues. This CDR3 reads CASSGSRGNTEAFF. CDR3 DNA: TGCGCCAGCAGCGGGTCACGGGGGAACACTGAAGCTTTCTTT.

The chain uses TRBV5-1 and TRBJ1-1, with a tentative D call TRBD1 (6 bases). The germline gives CDR1 SGHRS, CDR2 YFSETQ. The CDR3 totals 16 residues. V was clipped by 0 bases and J by 5 bases, with 17 bases between them. Here the CDR3 reads CASSLAVGGGGTEAFF. The CDR3 DNA reads as TGCGCCAGCAGCTTGGCCGTGGGAGGGGGGGGGACTGAAGCTTTCTTT. The variable domain in full, with the rest retrieved from reference TRBV5-1 and TRBJ1-1, is KAGVTQTPRYLIKTRGQQVTLSCSPISGHRSVSWYQQTPGQGLQFLFEYFSETQRNKGNFPGRFSGRQFSNSRSEMNVSTLELGDSALYLCASSLAVGGGGTEAFFGQGTRLTVV.

The rearrangement uses TRBV29-1 and TRBJ2-1; D possibly corresponds to TRBD1 (5 bases). In germline, CDR1 is SQVTM, CDR2 ANQGSEA. The CDR3 covers 12 residues. Trimming removed 3 bases from V and 4 bases from J, with 7 bases in between. The CDR3 nucleotides read TGCAGCGTTGAGAAGGGGTACAATGAGCAGTTCTTC. Protein: CSVEKGYNEQFF.

V usage is TRBV13 and J usage is TRBJ2-1, with TRBD1 matching over 9 bases. The J segment lost 1 base and the V segment lost 5 bases, leaving 6 bases of the junction unmatched. CDR3 length equals 16 residues. Per the germline V gene, CDR1 is PRHDT and CDR2 is FYEKMQ (reference sequence). CDR3 region: CASSSGTGRSYNEQFF. The CDR3 bases are TGTGCCAGCAGCAGCGGGACAGGGAGGTCCTACAATGAGCAGTTCTTC.

The chain uses TRBV2 and TRBJ1-2; TRBD1 agrees at 8 bases. Germline CDR1 SNHLY, CDR2 FYNNEI. The CDR3 spans 19 residues. Losses at the gene ends were 5 bases for V and 4 bases for J; bases not matched to a gene: 21. The DNA of the CDR3 is TGTGCCAGCAGTAAAGGATCACCACAAATAGACAGGGGCTTCTATGGCTACACCTTC. Encoded protein: CASSKGSPQIDRGFYGYTF.

V gene TRBV5-1 combines with J gene TRBJ1-1, with TRBD1 matching 7 bases. Germline values: CDR1 SGHRS, CDR2 YFSETQ. J gave up 0 bases and V 1 base, and 15 bases lay outside the gene matches. CDR3 length: 19 residues. As DNA, the CDR3 is TGCGCCAGCAGCTTGTTTAAGGGTGGACAGGCCAGCATGAACACTGAAGCTTTCTTT. Its protein product is CASSLFKGGQASMNTEAFF.

Here the CDR3 DNA reads TGTGCCATCAGTGAGTCGGGGACACCGACACTAGCCTACGAGCAGTACTTC. This translates into CAISESGTPTLAYEQYF. The rearrangement uses TRBV10-3 and TRBJ2-7, with D maybe TRBD1 (6 bases). The CDR3 sequence is 17 residues long. V was trimmed by 0 bases and J by 2 bases, leaving 17 bases between them. Germline V gene data show CDR1 as ENHRY and CDR2 as SYGVKD.

The V gene is TRBV25-1, the J gene TRBJ1-1, with D possibly being TRBD1 (5 bases). Germline CDR1 is MGHDK and CDR2 is SYGVNS. The CDR3 sequence is 14 residues long. The V end lost 3 bases, the J end lost 5 bases, and 13 bases lay between the germline ends. The chain's CDR3 is CASSEGRGGTEAFF. Here the CDR3 DNA reads TGTGCCAGCAGTGAGGGGAGGGGTGGGACTGAAGCTTTCTTT.

The chain is built from TRBV11-2 and TRBJ1-2; a possible D gene is TRBD1 (5 bases). Looked up from germline, CDR1 is SGHAT and CDR2 is FQNNGV. The CDR3 has 15 residues. V lost 1 base, J lost 5 bases, and 14 bases lay in between. The CDR3 spells CASSLAYQGSYGYTF. In nucleotides, the CDR3 is TGTGCCAGCAGCTTAGCTTACCAGGGCAGTTATGGCTACACCTTC.

V is TRBV29-1 and J is TRBJ2-5; 16 positions agree with TRBD2. J was trimmed by 5 bases and V by 7 bases; bases with no gene match: 13. Germline lookup yields CDR1 SQVTM and CDR2 ANQGSEA. There are 17 residues in the CDR3. CDR3 sequence (DNA): TGCAGCGCCAGTCCCGGGACTAGCGGGGGGGTTCCTGAGACCCAGTACTTC. Its translation: CSASPGTSGGVPETQYF.

The V and J genes are TRBV7-8 and TRBJ2-1; tentatively, D is TRBD2 (6 bases). V dropped 1 base and J dropped 5 bases, with 15 bases sitting between them. CDR1 SGHVS and CDR2 FQNEAQ come from the germline V gene. The CDR3 extends over 16 amino acids. Here the CDR3 reads CASSLVRQGGHNEQFF. In DNA form, the CDR3 reads TGTGCCAGCAGCTTAGTTAGGCAGGGAGGACACAATGAGCAGTTCTTC.

The chain employs TRBV5-5 and TRBJ2-1; 8 bases map to TRBD2. The CDR3 spans 18 residues. Trimming cost V 2 bases and J 8 bases; bases outside gene matches: 18. Germline V gene data show CDR1 as SGHKS and CDR2 as YYEKEE (reference sequence). The CDR3: CASSFSASGGALDYEQFF. Written as DNA, the CDR3 is TGTGCCAGCAGCTTTTCGGCCTCCGGGGGGGCCTTAGATTATGAGCAGTTCTTC.

The chain employs TRBV18 and TRBJ2-1; TRBD2 agrees at 8 bases. With 2 bases clipped from V and 1 base from J, the junction kept 4 bases outside the gene matches. Germline V CDR1 and CDR2: KGHSH, LQKENI. The CDR3 has 16 residues. The chain's CDR3 is CASSPNPGGSYNEQFF. The CDR3 region has the DNA TGTGCCAGCTCACCAAATCCGGGGGGGTCCTACAATGAGCAGTTCTTC.

J is TRBJ2-5 and V is TRBV29-1; the D is unclear. The CDR3 extends over 13 amino acids. V shed 3 bases and J shed 1 base, with 9 bases lying between them. The germline CDR1 and CDR2 sequences are SQVTM and ANQGSEA. The CDR3 region has the DNA TGCAGCGTTGATATTGCGAGCCAAGAGACCCAGTACTTC. Translation gives CSVDIASQETQYF.

This clone was recorded a few times. The V gene is TRBV9, the J gene TRBJ2-1, with D tentatively TRBD1 (5 bases). The germline CDR1 and CDR2 sequences are SGDLS and YYNGEE. There are 17 residues in the CDR3. V dropped 0 bases and J dropped 7 bases, with 20 bases sitting between them. The CDR3 loop reads CASSVGVTDLVGNEQFF. CDR3 bases: TGTGCCAGCAGCGTAGGGGTGACAGACCTCGTGGGGAATGAGCAGTTCTTC.

V gene TRBV9 combines with J gene TRBJ2-1; 12 bases align to TRBD2. The CDR3 is 15 amino acids. Per the germline V gene, CDR1 is SGDLS and CDR2 is YYNGEE. Unmatched junction bases numbered 4, after V lost 5 bases and J lost 4 bases. CDR3 region: CASSLLAGGYNEQFF. The CDR3 DNA sequence: TGTGCCAGCAGTCTACTAGCGGGGGGTTACAATGAGCAGTTCTTC. Filled out from reference TRBV9 and TRBJ2-1, the complete variable domain reads DSGVTQTPKHLITATGQRVTLRCSPRSGDLSVYWYQQSLDQGLQFLIQYYNGEERAKGNILERFSAQQFPDLHSELNLSSLELGDSALYFCASSLLAGGYNEQFFGPGTRLTVL.

The V call is TRBV9, the J call TRBJ2-1; D possibly corresponds to TRBD2 (5 bases). The CDR3 spans 16 residues. The ends were cut back, 0 bases at V and 6 bases at J, with 16 bases in the middle. In germline, CDR1 is SGDLS, CDR2 YYNGEE. The CDR3 loop reads CASSVAGGLNGNEQFF. The DNA for the CDR3 is TGTGCCAGCAGCGTAGCGGGCGGGCTAAATGGCAATGAGCAGTTCTTC.

The rearrangement joins TRBV13 to TRBJ2-2, with TRBD2 as a possible D gene (5 bases). This CDR3 has 15 residues. Germline V lookup: CDR1 PRHDT, CDR2 FYEKMQ (reference sequence). V was clipped by 0 bases and J by 3 bases, with 8 bases between them. CDR3 sequence: CASSLGLAYTGELFF. The CDR3, as DNA: TGTGCCAGCAGCTTAGGGCTAGCTTACACCGGGGAGCTGTTTTTT.

The gene calls are TRBV20-1 and TRBJ2-3; D call uncertain. This CDR3 spans 10 amino acids. Germline lookup yields CDR1 DFQATT and CDR2 SNEGSKA (reference sequence). Trimming left V 5 bases short and J 6 bases short, with 6 bases between. CDR3 DNA sequence: TGCAGTGCTGCTCGGGATACGCAGTATTTT. It yields the protein CSAARDTQYF.

The chain couples TRBV25-1 to TRBJ2-1, with 10 bases lining up with TRBD1. This CDR3 region has 18 residues. V was clipped by 4 bases and J by 10 bases; unmatched bases: 19. Germline V CDR1 and CDR2: MGHDK, SYGVNS. CDR3 loop: CASSGKTRRDRGMEEQFF. CDR3 DNA sequence: TGTGCCAGCAGTGGCAAAACCCGCCGGGACAGGGGTATGGAAGAGCAGTTCTTC.

This clone came up once. The chain joins TRBV6-5 to TRBJ2-5; 9 positions agree with TRBD2. The DNA end is more similar to TRBJ2-7, so the J call may be wrong. This CDR3 spans 15 amino acids. CDR1 and CDR2 (germline): MNHEY, SVGAGI. This CDR3 reads CASSYVAGASYEQYF. The CDR3 DNA sequence: TGTGCCAGCAGTTACGTAGCGGGGGCCTCCTACGAGCAGTACTTC.

This clone occurred once. The chain links TRBV2 to TRBJ2-7; D is undetermined. This CDR3 contains 11 residues. From germline, CDR1 is SNHLY and CDR2 FYNNEI. Trimming stripped 6 bases from V and 3 bases from J, with 6 bases between. The CDR3 DNA reads TGTGCCAGCAGACAGTTCTACGAGCAGTACTTC. Translating gives CASRQFYEQYF.

This sequence joins TRBV6-1 and TRBJ2-7, with no clear D. Trimming took 2 bases from V and 4 from J, leaving 12 bases between them. CDR1 is MNHNS, CDR2 SASEGT, per germline. The CDR3 sequence is 14 residues long. The CDR3 sequence: CASSENARTYEQYF. The CDR3 nucleotides read TGTGCCAGCAGTGAAAATGCGCGTACTTACGAGCAGTACTTC.

The genes are TRBV7-2 and TRBJ1-1; 7 positions agree with TRBD1. V shed 5 bases, J shed 8 bases, and the junction held 8 bases outside the gene matches. The CDR3 has 13 residues. Germline lookup yields CDR1 SGHTA and CDR2 FQGNSA. Here the CDR3 reads CASSLGQPMEAFF. DNA of the CDR3: TGTGCCAGCAGCCTGGGACAGCCAATGGAAGCTTTCTTT.

This clone was recorded a few times. V usage is TRBV7-8 and J usage is TRBJ2-1; 9 nucleotides agree with TRBD1. The CDR3 loop spans 14 amino acids. The junction had 3 bases not matched to a gene; V was cut back by 5 bases and J by 4 bases. Germline lookup yields CDR1 SGHVS and CDR2 FQNEAQ. The CDR3 DNA is TGTGCCAGCAGCACAGGACAGGGGTACAATGAGCAGTTCTTC. Its translation: CASSTGQGYNEQFF.